This is a list of T cell receptor beta chains from one sample in a study of cytomegalovirus exposure and HLA in healthy donors. Method: immunoSEQ multiplex PCR; TCRdb's copy keeps in-frame clones and lacks some. The sample gives a few hundred thousand clones, over 80% of which show up once; roughly 13% is in the top ten. Sample: PBMCs. The source is a woman in her 30s in good health and CMV-seropositive. The CDR3 runs from the conserved cysteine through the conserved F or W. D genes are given only for firm matches. The size field is filled for only some rows; it gives once, few, many or a size class.

abundance | d_gene | j_gene | v_gene | CDR3aa | CDR3nt
NA | TRBD2 | TRBJ2-3 | TRBV27 | CASYRRTSGRAEDSTDTQYF | TGTGCCAGCTATCGTCGGACTAGCGGGAGGGCTGAAGATAGCACAGATACGCAGTATTTT
NA | TRBD1 | TRBJ1-1 | TRBV27 | CASRSGGYTEAFF | TGTGCCAGCAGATCAGGGGGTTACACTGAAGCTTTCTTT
few | TRBD1 | TRBJ1-4 | TRBV5-1 | CASSLRQGDTNEKLFF | TGCGCCAGCAGCTTAAGGCAGGGGGACACTAATGAAAAACTGTTTTTT
NA | TRBD1 | TRBJ2-7 | TRBV5-1 | CASSLGEGAPVGSYEQYF | TGCGCCAGCAGCTTGGGAGAGGGGGCCCCGGTGGGATCCTACGAGCAGTACTTC
NA | NA | TRBJ1-2 | TRBV30 | CAWSVQEGLYGYTF | TGTGCCTGGAGTGTACAGGAGGGGCTCTATGGCTACACCTTC
NA | TRBD1 | TRBJ1-1 | TRBV6-4 | CASSLQGGTEAFF | TGTGCCAGCAGCTTACAGGGGGGGACTGAAGCTTTCTTT
NA | NA | TRBJ1-2 | TRBV7-2 | CASSLELGGYTF | TGTGCCAGCAGCTTAGAACTGGGAGGCTACACCTTC
NA | NA | TRBJ2-1 | TRBV18 | CASSPMTSYNEQFF | TGTGCCAGCTCACCGATGACTTCCTACAATGAGCAGTTCTTC
NA | TRBD2 | TRBJ2-3 | TRBV27 | CASSPGLALDTDTQYF | TGTGCCAGCAGTCCGGGACTAGCCCTAGACACAGATACGCAGTATTTT
once | NA | TRBJ1-4 | TRBV29-1 | CSVFKAEKLFF | TGCAGCGTTTTTAAGGCCGAAAAACTGTTTTTT
NA | TRBD1 | TRBJ1-4 | TRBV28 | CASSFASVGTGNEKLFF | TGTGCCAGCAGTTTCGCCAGTGTTGGGACAGGGAATGAAAAACTGTTTTTT
NA | NA | TRBJ1-5 | TRBV18 | CASSPGGGASNQPQHF | TGTGCCAGCTCACCAGGAGGGGGGGCTAGCAATCAGCCCCAGCATTTT
NA | NA | TRBJ2-7 | TRBV13 | CASSEQGSEQYF | TGTGCCAGCAGCGAACAGGGAAGCGAGCAGTACTTC
NA | NA | TRBJ1-3 | TRBV5-6 | CASSLGSRNSGNTIYF | TGTGCCAGCAGCTTGGGGAGCAGAAACTCTGGAAACACCATATATTTT
NA | TRBD1 | TRBJ2-1 | TRBV11-2 | CASSLTGATYNEQFF | TGTGCCAGCAGCTTGACAGGGGCCACCTACAATGAGCAGTTCTTC
NA | NA | TRBJ1-2 | TRBV19 | CASTHTGGRGRYTF | TGTGCCAGTACCCACACGGGGGGGCGGGGACGCTACACCTTC
NA | TRBD2 | TRBJ2-1 | TRBV29-1 | CSARGGSYNEQFF | TGCAGCGCCCGCGGGGGGTCCTACAATGAGCAGTTCTTC
NA | NA | TRBJ1-5 | TRBV15 | CATSRDLAGGRNQPQHF | TGTGCCACCAGCAGAGATCTAGCCGGGGGCCGGAATCAGCCCCAGCATTTT
NA | TRBD1 | TRBJ2-7 | TRBV29-1 | CSVEDPKGQGPSEQYF | TGCAGCGTTGAAGATCCGAAAGGACAGGGCCCCTCCGAGCAGTACTTC
few | TRBD1 | TRBJ1-2 | TRBV4-1 | CASSQVPRGRGYGYTF | TGCGCCAGCAGCCAAGTACCGAGGGGGCGTGGCTATGGCTACACCTTC
NA | TRBD1 | TRBJ1-1 | TRBV9 | CASRKITGQVNTEAFF | TGTGCCAGCAGGAAGATTACGGGACAGGTTAACACTGAAGCTTTCTTT
NA | NA | TRBJ1-1 | TRBV18 | CASSHQHTPTEAFF | TGTGCCAGCTCTCACCAGCACACACCGACTGAAGCTTTCTTT
NA | NA | TRBJ2-3 | TRBV2 | CASSEYRVKDTQYF | TGTGCCAGCAGTGAATACCGGGTGAAAGATACGCAGTATTTT
NA | TRBD2 | TRBJ2-3 | TRBV4-1 | CASSLTGTRSLDTQYF | TGCGCCAGCAGCCTCACCGGGACTAGGTCCCTGGATACGCAGTATTTT
NA | TRBD1 | TRBJ1-1 | TRBV5-5 | CASSWIDRGTEAFF | TGTGCCAGCAGCTGGATCGACAGGGGCACTGAAGCTTTCTTT
NA | NA | TRBJ2-7 | TRBV27 | CASSPWRSYEQYF | TGTGCCAGCAGTCCCTGGAGATCCTACGAGCAGTACTTC
NA | TRBD1 | TRBJ2-7 | TRBV7-2 | CASSLTGATYEQYF | TGTGCCAGCAGCCTCACAGGGGCGACCTACGAGCAGTACTTC
NA | NA | TRBJ2-7 | TRBV6-5 | CASSSWTATYEQYF | TGTGCCAGCAGTTCGTGGACAGCTACCTACGAGCAGTACTTC
NA | NA | TRBJ1-2 | TRBV7-2 | CASSLVSYYGYTF | TGTGCCAGCAGCTTAGTTTCGTACTATGGCTACACCTTC
NA | NA | TRBJ2-7 | TRBV28 | CASSLDGIPYEQYF | TGTGCCAGCAGTTTGGACGGGATTCCCTACGAGCAGTACTTC
NA | TRBD1 | TRBJ2-7 | TRBV6-1 | CASKGAPYEQYF | TGTGCCTCCAAGGGGGCACCCTACGAGCAGTACTTC
NA | TRBD1 | TRBJ2-3 | TRBV11-3 | CASTDRGSTDTQYF | TGTGCCAGCACGGACAGGGGTAGCACAGATACGCAGTATTTT
NA | NA | TRBJ1-2 | TRBV5-6 | CASSFPGHNYGYTF | TGTGCCAGCAGCTTCCCGGGACATAACTATGGCTACACCTTC
NA | TRBD1 | TRBJ2-1 | TRBV4-3 | CASSQEEDRGNEQFF | TGCGCCAGCAGCCAAGAGGAGGACAGGGGTAATGAGCAGTTCTTC
NA | NA | TRBJ2-1 | TRBV5-4 | CASSLAFEQFF | TGTGCCAGCAGCTTGGCCTTTGAGCAGTTCTTC
NA | TRBD1 | TRBJ2-7 | TRBV30 | CAWIATGQGYEQYF | TGTGCCTGGATTGCTACGGGACAGGGATACGAGCAGTACTTC
NA | NA | TRBJ1-1 | TRBV19 | CARVERSTEAFF | TGTGCCAGGGTAGAGAGGTCCACTGAAGCTTTCTTT
NA | NA | TRBJ2-7 | TRBV6-5 | CASSYGQTRYEQYF | TGTGCCAGCAGTTACGGACAGACCCGCTACGAGCAGTACTTC
NA | NA | TRBJ1-2 | TRBV30 | CAWSVYGRDGGYTF | TGTGCCTGGAGTGTGTATGGCAGGGATGGTGGCTACACCTTC
NA | TRBD1 | TRBJ1-2 | TRBV30 | CAWSSGTGVAGYTF | TGTGCCTGGAGTTCCGGGACAGGGGTCGCTGGCTACACCTTC
NA | NA | TRBJ1-1 | TRBV7-2 | CASSQGDTEAFF | TGTGCCAGCAGTCAGGGAGACACTGAAGCTTTCTTT
NA | NA | TRBJ1-1 | TRBV5-6 | CASSLTGRSEAFF | TGTGCCAGCAGCTTAACAGGACGCTCTGAAGCTTTCTTT
NA | NA | TRBJ2-5 | TRBV27 | CASSLRGAGQETQYF | TGTGCCAGCAGTTTACGAGGAGCAGGCCAAGAGACCCAGTACTTC
NA | NA | TRBJ2-3 | TRBV27 | CASSLGWGRGDTQYF | TGTGCCAGCAGTTTGGGATGGGGCCGTGGAGATACGCAGTATTTT
NA | NA | TRBJ2-5 | TRBV27 | CASSSGIQETQYF | TGTGCCAGCAGTTCAGGGATTCAAGAGACCCAGTACTTC
NA | NA | TRBJ2-7 | TRBV4-1 | CASSQPTVSYEQYF | TGCGCCAGCAGCCAACCAACAGTTTCCTACGAGCAGTACTTC
NA | NA | TRBJ1-1 | TRBV2 | CARGGQGALNTEAFF | TGTGCCAGGGGGGGGCAGGGCGCCCTGAACACTGAAGCTTTCTTT